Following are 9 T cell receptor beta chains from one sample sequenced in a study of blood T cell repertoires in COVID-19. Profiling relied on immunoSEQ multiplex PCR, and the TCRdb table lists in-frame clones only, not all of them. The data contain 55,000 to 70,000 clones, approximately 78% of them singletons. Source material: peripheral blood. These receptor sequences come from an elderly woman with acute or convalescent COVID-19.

Written as DNA, the CDR3 is TGTGCCTGGGGACTTATCGAGCAGTACTTC. This translates into CAWGLIEQYF. The V gene is TRBV30, the J gene TRBJ2-7; D is possibly TRBD2 (5 bases). V dropped 5 bases and J dropped 6 bases, with 8 bases sitting between them. Germline-derived CDR1 and CDR2 are GTSNPN and SVGIG (reference sequence). The CDR3 consists of 10 residues.

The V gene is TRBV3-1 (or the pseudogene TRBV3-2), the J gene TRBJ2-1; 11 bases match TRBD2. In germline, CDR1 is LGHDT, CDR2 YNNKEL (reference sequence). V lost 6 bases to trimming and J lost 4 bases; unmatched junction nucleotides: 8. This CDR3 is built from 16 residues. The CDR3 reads CASRGTGTSGYNEQFF. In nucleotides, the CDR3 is TGTGCCAGCAGAGGAACCGGGACTAGCGGATACAATGAGCAGTTCTTC.

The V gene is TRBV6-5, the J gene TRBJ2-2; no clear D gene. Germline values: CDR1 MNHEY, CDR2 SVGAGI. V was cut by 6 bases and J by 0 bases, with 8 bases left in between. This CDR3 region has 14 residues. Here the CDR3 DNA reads TGTGCCAGCAGGACTTACGCGAACACCGGGGAGCTGTTTTTT. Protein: CASRTYANTGELFF.

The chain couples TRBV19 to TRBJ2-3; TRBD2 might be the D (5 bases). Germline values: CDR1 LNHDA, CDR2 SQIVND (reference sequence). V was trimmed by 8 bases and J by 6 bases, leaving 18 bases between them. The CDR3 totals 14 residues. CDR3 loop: CASAASHPGDTQYF. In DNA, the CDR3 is TGTGCCAGTGCCGCCAGTCACCCGGGGGATACGCAGTATTTT.

In DNA form, the CDR3 reads TGTGCCAGCTCACCACCTCAGAGGGTCGCCGGCAATCAGCCCCAGCATTTT. Its protein product is CASSPPQRVAGNQPQHF. V gene TRBV18 combines with J gene TRBJ1-5; D is unclear. V was trimmed by 0 bases and J by 2 bases, leaving 14 bases between them. This CDR3 contains 17 residues. CDR1 and CDR2 from the germline V gene are KGHSH and LQKENI.

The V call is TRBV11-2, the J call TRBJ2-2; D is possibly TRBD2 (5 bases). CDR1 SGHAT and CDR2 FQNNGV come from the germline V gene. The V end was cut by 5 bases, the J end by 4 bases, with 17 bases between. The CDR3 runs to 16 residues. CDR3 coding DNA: TGTGCCAGCAGCATAAACTCCGGGATGCCCACCGGGGAGCTGTTTTTT. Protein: CASSINSGMPTGELFF.

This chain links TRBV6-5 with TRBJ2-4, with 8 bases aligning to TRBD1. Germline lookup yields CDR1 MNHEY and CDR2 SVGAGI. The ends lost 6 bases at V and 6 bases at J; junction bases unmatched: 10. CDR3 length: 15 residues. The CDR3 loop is CASRRRQGRGNIQYF. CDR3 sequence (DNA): TGTGCCAGCAGACGTAGACAGGGGCGAGGAAACATTCAGTACTTC.

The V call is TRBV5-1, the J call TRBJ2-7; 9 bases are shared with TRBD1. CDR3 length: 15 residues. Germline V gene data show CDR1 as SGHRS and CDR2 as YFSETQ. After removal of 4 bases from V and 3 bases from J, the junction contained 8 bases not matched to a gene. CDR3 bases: TGCGCCAGCAGCCCCCGGACAGGGGATGGCTACGAGCAGTACTTC. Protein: CASSPRTGDGYEQYF.

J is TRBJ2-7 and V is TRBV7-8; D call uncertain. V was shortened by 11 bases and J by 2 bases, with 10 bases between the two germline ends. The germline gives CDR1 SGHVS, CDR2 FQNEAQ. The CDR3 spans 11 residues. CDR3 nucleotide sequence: TGTGCCGGCTCAGAGGCCTACGAGCAGTACTTC. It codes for CAGSEAYEQYF. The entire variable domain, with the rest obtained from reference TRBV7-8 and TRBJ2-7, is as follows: GAGVSQSPRYKVAKRGQDVALRCDPISGHVSLFWYQQALGQGPEFLTYFQNEAQLDKSGLPSDRFFAERPEGSVSTLKIQRTQQEDSAVYLCAGSEAYEQYFGPGTRLTVT.